The TCR beta chain described here comes from a study of shared clonotypes between healthy human individuals. Generated by immunoSEQ multiplex PCR, the TCRdb table keeps only in-frame clones and is missing some. The sample holds about 1.5 million clones, under 99% seen once. Trimming took off 6 bases at V and 4 bases at J, with 12 bases between the two ends. The CDR3 contains 13 residues. From germline, CDR1 is SNHLY and CDR2 FYNNEI. The sample taken for sequencing was naive CD4+ T cells sorted from blood. Subset of the sample: CD45RA+ positively selected. The clonotype originates from a man younger than 40 in good health. The genes are TRBV2 and TRBJ1-1; D might be TRBD1 (5 bases). DNA of the CDR3: TGTGCCAGCAGCCTTGGGCAGGGCACTGAAGCTTTCTTT. Protein sequence: CASSLGQGTEAFF.